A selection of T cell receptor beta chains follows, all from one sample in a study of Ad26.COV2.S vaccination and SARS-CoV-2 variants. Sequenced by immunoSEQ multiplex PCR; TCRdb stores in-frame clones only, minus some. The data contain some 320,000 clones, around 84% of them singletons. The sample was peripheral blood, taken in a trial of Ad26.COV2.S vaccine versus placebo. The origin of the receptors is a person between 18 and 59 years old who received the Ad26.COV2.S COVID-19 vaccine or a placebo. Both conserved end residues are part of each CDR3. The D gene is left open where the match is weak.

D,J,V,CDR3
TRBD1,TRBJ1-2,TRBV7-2,CASSVRQGGYGYTF
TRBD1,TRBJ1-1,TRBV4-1,CASRSPTGWYTEAFF
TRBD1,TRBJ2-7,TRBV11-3,CASSLAGQGSHEQYF
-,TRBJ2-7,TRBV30,CAWTASHEQYF
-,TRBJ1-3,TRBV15,CATSRVTQGWGNTIYF
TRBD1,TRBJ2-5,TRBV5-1,CASSPYGQGQEETQYF
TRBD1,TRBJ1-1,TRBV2,CASSSGQGAGEAFF
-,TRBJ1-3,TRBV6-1,CASSEFAGWSGNTIYF
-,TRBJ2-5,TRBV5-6,CASSSYSQETQYF
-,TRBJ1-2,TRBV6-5,CASQFTRSNYGYTF
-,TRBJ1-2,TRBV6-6,CASSPSPGTVGGYTF
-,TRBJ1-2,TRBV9,CASSVVGGGNYGYTF
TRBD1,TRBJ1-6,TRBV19,CASSIGQGPGYSPLHF
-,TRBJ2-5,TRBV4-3,CASSQDSGETQYF
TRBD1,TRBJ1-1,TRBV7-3,CASSYGQGTEAFF
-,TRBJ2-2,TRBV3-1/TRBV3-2,CASSARNTGELFF
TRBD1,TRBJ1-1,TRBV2,CASSGQGPGEAFF
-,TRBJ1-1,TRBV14,CASRPVPRQVTRDTEAFF
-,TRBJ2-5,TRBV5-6,CASSFGKQETQYF